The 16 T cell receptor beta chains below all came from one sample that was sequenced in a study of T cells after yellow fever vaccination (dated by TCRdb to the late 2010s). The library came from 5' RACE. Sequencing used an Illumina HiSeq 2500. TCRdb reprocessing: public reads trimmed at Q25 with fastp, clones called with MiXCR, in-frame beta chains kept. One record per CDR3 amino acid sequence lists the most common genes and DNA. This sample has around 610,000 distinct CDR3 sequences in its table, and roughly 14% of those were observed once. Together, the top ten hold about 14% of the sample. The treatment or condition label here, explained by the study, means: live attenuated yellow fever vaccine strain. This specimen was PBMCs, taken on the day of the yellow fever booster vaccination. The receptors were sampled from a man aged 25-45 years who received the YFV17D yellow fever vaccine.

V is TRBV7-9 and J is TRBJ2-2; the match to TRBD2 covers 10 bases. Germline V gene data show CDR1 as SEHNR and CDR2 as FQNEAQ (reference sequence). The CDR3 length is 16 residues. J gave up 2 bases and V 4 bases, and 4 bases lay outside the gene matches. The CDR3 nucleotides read TGTGCCAGCAGCTCCGCTAGCGGGGGCAACACCGGGGAGCTGTTTTTT. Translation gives CASSSASGGNTGELFF.

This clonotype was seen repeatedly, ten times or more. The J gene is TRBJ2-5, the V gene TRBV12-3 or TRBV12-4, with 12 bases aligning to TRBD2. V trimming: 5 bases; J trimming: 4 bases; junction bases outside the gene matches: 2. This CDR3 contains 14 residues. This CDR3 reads CASSVTSGRETQYF. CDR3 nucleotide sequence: TGTGCCAGCAGTGTGACTAGCGGGAGAGAGACCCAGTACTTC.

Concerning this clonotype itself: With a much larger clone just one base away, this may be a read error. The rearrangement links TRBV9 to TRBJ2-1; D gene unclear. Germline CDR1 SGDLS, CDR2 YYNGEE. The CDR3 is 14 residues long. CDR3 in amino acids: CASGVTSSYNEQFF. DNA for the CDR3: TGTGCCAGCGGCGTTACGAGCTCCTACAATGAGCAGTTCTTC. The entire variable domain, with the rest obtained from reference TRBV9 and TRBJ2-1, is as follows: DSGVTQTPKHLITATGQRVTLRCSPRSGDLSVYWYQQSLDQGLQFLIQYYNGEERAKGNILERFSAQQFPDLHSELNLSSLELGDSALYFCASGVTSSYNEQFFGPGTRLTVL.

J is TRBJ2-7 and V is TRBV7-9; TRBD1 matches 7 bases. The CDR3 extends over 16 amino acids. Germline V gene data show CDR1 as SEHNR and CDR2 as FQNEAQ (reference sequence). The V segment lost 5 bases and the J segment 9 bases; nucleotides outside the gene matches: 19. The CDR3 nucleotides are TGTGCCAGCAGCCCCTCCGACAGGGCATGGGGTTCACCGCAGTACTTC. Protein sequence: CASSPSDRAWGSPQYF.

For the CDR3, the DNA is TGCGCCAGCCAGGTTGGCACAGGGAAGGAGGAGCAGTACTTC. This translates into CASQVGTGKEEQYF. This sequence joins TRBV5-1 and TRBJ2-7; tentative D call: TRBD1 (6 bases). The CDR3 has 14 amino acids. Germline assignment: CDR1 SGHRS and CDR2 YFSETQ. Trimming cost V 7 bases and J 7 bases, with 21 bases left between them. The complete variable domain, with remaining parts taken from reference TRBV5-1 and TRBJ2-7, reads KAGVTQTPRYLIKTRGQQVTLSCSPISGHRSVSWYQQTPGQGLQFLFEYFSETQRNKGNFPGRFSGRQFSNSRSEMNVSTLELGDSALYLCASQVGTGKEEQYFGPGTRLTVT.

CDR3 protein: CASSPTPTQAQYF. CDR3 nucleotides: TGTGCCAGCTCTCCTACGCCTACCCAAGCGCAGTATTTT. This chain connects TRBV7-3 to TRBJ2-3; D is unresolved. V lost 8 bases and J 10 bases, leaving 19 bases between the germline ends. The CDR3 is 13 amino acids. Germline CDR1 reads SGHTA; CDR2 reads FQGTGA.

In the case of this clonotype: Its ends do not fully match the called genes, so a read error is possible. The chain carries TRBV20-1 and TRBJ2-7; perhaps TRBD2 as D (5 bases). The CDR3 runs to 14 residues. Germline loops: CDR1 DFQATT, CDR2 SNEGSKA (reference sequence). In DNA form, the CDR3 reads TGCAGTGTTAGACTTCTTGAGGATGGGAGCGAGCAGTACTTC. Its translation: CSVRLLEDGSEQYF.

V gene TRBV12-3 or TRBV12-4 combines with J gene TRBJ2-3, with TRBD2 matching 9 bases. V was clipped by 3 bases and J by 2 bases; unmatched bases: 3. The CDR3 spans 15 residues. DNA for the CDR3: TGTGCCAGCAGTTTGGTAGCGGGAGACACAGATACGCAGTATTTT. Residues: CASSLVAGDTDTQYF.

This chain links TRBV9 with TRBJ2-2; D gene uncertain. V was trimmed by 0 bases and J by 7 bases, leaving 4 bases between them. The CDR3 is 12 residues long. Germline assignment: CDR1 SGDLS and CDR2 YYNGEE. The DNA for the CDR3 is TGTGCCAGCAGCGTAGAGGGCGGGGAGCTGTTTTTT. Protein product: CASSVEGGELFF. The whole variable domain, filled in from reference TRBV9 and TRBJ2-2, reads DSGVTQTPKHLITATGQRVTLRCSPRSGDLSVYWYQQSLDQGLQFLIQYYNGEERAKGNILERFSAQQFPDLHSELNLSSLELGDSALYFCASSVEGGELFFGEGSRLTVL.

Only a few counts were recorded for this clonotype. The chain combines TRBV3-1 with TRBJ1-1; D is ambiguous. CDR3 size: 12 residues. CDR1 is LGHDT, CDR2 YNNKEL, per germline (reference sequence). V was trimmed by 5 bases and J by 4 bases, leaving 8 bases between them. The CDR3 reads CASSKPGTEAFF. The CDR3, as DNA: TGTGCCAGCAGCAAACCGGGCACTGAAGCTTTCTTT.

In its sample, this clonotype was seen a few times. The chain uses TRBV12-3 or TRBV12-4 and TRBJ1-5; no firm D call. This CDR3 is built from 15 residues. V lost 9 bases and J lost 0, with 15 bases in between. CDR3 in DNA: TGTGCCAGTTCCGAAGGAGGCAATAGCAATCAGCCCCAGCATTTT. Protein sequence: CASSEGGNSNQPQHF.

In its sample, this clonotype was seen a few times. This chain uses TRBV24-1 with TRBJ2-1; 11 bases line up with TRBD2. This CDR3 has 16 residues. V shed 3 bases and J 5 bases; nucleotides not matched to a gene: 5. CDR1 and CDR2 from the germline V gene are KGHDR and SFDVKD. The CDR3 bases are TGTGCCACCAGTGATCCGACTAGCGGGAACAACAATGAGCAGTTCTTC. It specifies CATSDPTSGNNNEQFF.

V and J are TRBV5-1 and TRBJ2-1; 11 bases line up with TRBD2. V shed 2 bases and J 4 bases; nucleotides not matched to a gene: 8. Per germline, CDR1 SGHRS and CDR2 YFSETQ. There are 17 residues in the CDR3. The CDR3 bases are TGCGCCAGCAGCTTTGGGGGACTAGCGGAGATTTACAATGAGCAGTTCTTC. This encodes CASSFGGLAEIYNEQFF.

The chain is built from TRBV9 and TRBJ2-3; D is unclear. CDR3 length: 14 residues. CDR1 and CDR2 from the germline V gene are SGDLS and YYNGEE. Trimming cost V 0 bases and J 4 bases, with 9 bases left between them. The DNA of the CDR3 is TGTGCCAGCAGCGTAGGAACCTACGCAGATACGCAGTATTTT. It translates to CASSVGTYADTQYF.

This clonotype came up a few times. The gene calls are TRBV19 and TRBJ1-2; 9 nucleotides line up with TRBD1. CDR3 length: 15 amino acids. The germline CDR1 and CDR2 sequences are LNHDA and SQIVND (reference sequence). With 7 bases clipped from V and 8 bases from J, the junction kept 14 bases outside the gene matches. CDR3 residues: CASTPMGQGLFGYTF. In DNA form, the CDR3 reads TGTGCCAGTACCCCTATGGGACAGGGATTATTCGGCTACACCTTC.

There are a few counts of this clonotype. The CDR3 loop reads CASSQGGLAGYNEQFF. In DNA, the CDR3 is TGTGCCAGCAGCCAAGGGGGACTAGCGGGATATAATGAGCAGTTCTTC. This sequence joins TRBV3-1 and TRBJ2-1, with 13 bases that match TRBD2. Germline loops: CDR1 LGHDT, CDR2 YNNKEL (reference sequence). There are 16 residues in the CDR3. The ends lost 1 base at V and 7 bases at J; junction bases unmatched: 4.